These T cell receptor beta chains were read from a single sample in a study of T cells in Graves' hyperthyroidism and ophthalmopathy. TCRdb recomputed calls from the multiplex PCR reads with MiXCR, one row per CDR3 protein. This table has about 700,000 distinct CDR3 sequences, 14% appearing once. The material sequenced was blood. All receptors come from a woman aged 18 to 35 with Graves' hyperthyroidism. CDR3s include the opening cysteine and the closing phenylalanine or tryptophan. A D gene is named only where the DNA matches it firmly. The size entry is marked missing in some rows and otherwise reads once, few, many or a size class.

j_call clone_size d_call v_call cdr3_aa cdr3_nt
TRBJ2-7 few - TRBV13 CASSLDWKSYEQYF TGTGCCAGCAGCCTGGACTGGAAATCCTACGAGCAGTACTTC
TRBJ2-7 many - TRBV7-9 CASSPTGVAGEQYF TGTGCCAGCAGCCCGACGGGGGTAGCTGGCGAGCAGTACTTC
TRBJ2-2 many - TRBV27 CASSGAGGDTGELFF TGTGCCAGCAGTGGGGCAGGAGGGGACACCGGGGAGCTGTTTTTT
TRBJ2-3 few TRBD2 TRBV3-1 CASSPTSGRANTQYF TGTGCCAGCAGCCCCACTAGCGGGAGGGCCAATACGCAGTATTTT
TRBJ2-1 many TRBD2 TRBV30 CAWRSLAGRNEQFF TGTGCCTGGAGGTCGCTAGCGGGACGCAATGAGCAGTTCTTC
TRBJ2-4 - - TRBV11-2 CASSALGPGSYIQYF TGTGCCAGCAGCGCGTTAGGTCCAGGGAGTTACATTCAGTACTTC
TRBJ2-2 few - TRBV6-6 CASSYSGGRAAPGELFF TGTGCCAGCAGTTACTCCGGAGGCAGGGCCGCACCCGGGGAGCTGTTTTTT
TRBJ1-5 many - TRBV7-8 CASSLADGVQPQHF TGTGCCAGCAGCTTAGCGGACGGGGTTCAGCCCCAGCATTTT
TRBJ2-7 many TRBD1 TRBV27 CASSLGTGVVYEQYF TGTGCCAGCAGTTTAGGGACAGGGGTGGTCTACGAGCAGTACTTC
TRBJ2-2 many - TRBV28 CASSLNRGRISDTGELFF TGTGCCAGCAGTTTAAACCGAGGCCGGATATCAGACACCGGGGAGCTGTTTTTT
TRBJ2-7 few TRBD2 TRBV7-9 CASSSGISGIYEQYF TGTGCCAGCAGCTCCGGGATTAGCGGGATCTACGAGCAGTACTTC
TRBJ1-5 - - TRBV20-1 CSARDLANQPQHF TGCAGTGCTAGGGACCTAGCCAATCAGCCCCAGCATTTT
TRBJ2-7 many TRBD1 TRBV7-9 CASSPTGIPYEQYF TGTGCCAGCAGCCCGACAGGGATCCCCTACGAGCAGTACTTC
TRBJ2-7 many - TRBV7-9 CASSPKQGEHEQYF TGTGCCAGCAGCCCTAAACAGGGAGAACACGAGCAGTACTTC
TRBJ1-1 - - TRBV6-5 CASSWTRMTNTEAFF TGTGCCAGCAGTTGGACCAGAATGACGAACACTGAAGCTTTCTTT
TRBJ1-6 - - TRBV30 CAWSSRVGSPLHF TGTGCCTGGAGCTCCCGGGTCGGGTCACCCCTCCACTTT
TRBJ2-1 many - TRBV24-1 CATSDYKGFYNEQFF TGTGCCACCAGTGATTATAAAGGGTTTTACAATGAGCAGTTCTTC
TRBJ1-4 many - TRBV4-1 CASSQAPVEKLFF TGCGCCAGCAGCCAAGCCCCGGTTGAAAAACTGTTTTTT
TRBJ2-7 many - TRBV28 CASSPHGGFSYEQYF TGTGCCAGCAGCCCCCACGGGGGATTCTCCTACGAGCAGTACTTC
TRBJ1-2 many TRBD1 TRBV15 CATSRDKGAFSRNYGYTF TGTGCCACCAGCAGAGATAAGGGGGCCTTTAGCAGGAACTATGGCTACACCTTC
TRBJ2-7 few - TRBV18 CASSPVALLGSAYEQYF TGTGCCAGCTCACCAGTGGCTCTACTGGGTTCGGCCTACGAGCAGTACTTC
TRBJ2-3 few TRBD2 TRBV5-1 CASSLDSSGGGDTQYF TGCGCCAGCAGCTTGGATTCTAGCGGAGGAGGAGATACGCAGTATTTT
TRBJ1-1 few TRBD1 TRBV2 CASSEATGSDTEAFF TGTGCCAGCAGTGAAGCGACAGGGTCGGACACTGAAGCTTTCTTT